The rows below give T cell receptor beta chains drawn from one sample of a study of human T cells and chemical hapten exposure. TCRdb re-called the RACE reads through MiXCR, storing one row per CDR3 protein. The sample includes approximately 400,000 distinct CDR3 sequences, approximately 5.1% seen only once; the top ten take about 2.1%. The source was whole blood, collected in connection with sensitization to the hapten diphenylcyclopropenone (DPC). The source of these receptors is a woman aged 45-59 years with alopecia areata. Some clones in this sample may be carry-over from other donors' samples. The CDR3 runs from the conserved cysteine through the conserved F or W. Fields, in order: J gene, V gene, CDR3 protein.

J: TRBJ2-1; V: TRBV2; CDR3: CASSATSRDRVTNEQFF
J: TRBJ1-5; V: TRBV28; CDR3: CATNAGGARNQPQHF
J: TRBJ2-3; V: TRBV29-1; CDR3: CSVDRGLASAGRTDTQYF
J: TRBJ2-5; V: TRBV9; CDR3: CASSETSGGARETQYF
J: TRBJ2-5; V: TRBV12-3/TRBV12-4; CDR3: CASSLGQGRETQYF
J: TRBJ2-3; V: TRBV11-2; CDR3: CASSFRGRKEKDTQYF
J: TRBJ1-2; V: TRBV7-2; CDR3: CASSLPRGRGYGYTF
J: TRBJ1-5; V: TRBV20-1; CDR3: CSARGYSNQPQHF
J: TRBJ2-1; V: TRBV20-1; CDR3: CSAREDLAGVNNEQFF
J: TRBJ2-3; V: TRBV30; CDR3: CAWTSGIPGDTQYF
J: TRBJ2-3; V: TRBV6-2/TRBV6-3; CDR3: CASSSQQSAQYF
J: TRBJ1-1; V: TRBV5-6; CDR3: CASSFRAGTEAFF
J: TRBJ2-7; V: TRBV11-2; CDR3: CASSTTGDSYEQYF
J: TRBJ2-3; V: TRBV12-3/TRBV12-4; CDR3: CATTGRTDTQYF
J: TRBJ1-3; V: TRBV6-5; CDR3: CASRYQLSGNTIYF
J: TRBJ1-5; V: TRBV30; CDR3: CASDEAGNQPQHF
J: TRBJ2-3; V: TRBV7-6; CDR3: CASSHSPRDSTDTQYF
J: TRBJ2-1; V: TRBV5-6; CDR3: CASSLGGSVEQFF
J: TRBJ1-1; V: TRBV6-2/TRBV6-3; CDR3: CASREQGELTLEAFF
J: TRBJ2-5; V: TRBV5-1; CDR3: CASSLVGSGSETQYF
J: TRBJ2-3; V: TRBV7-2; CDR3: CASSQGLAGSSTDTQYF
J: TRBJ2-3; V: TRBV6-2/TRBV6-3; CDR3: CASSYVEGTSTDTQYF
J: TRBJ1-1; V: TRBV11-2; CDR3: CASSGQGRTEAFF
J: TRBJ2-3; V: TRBV29-1; CDR3: CSLVRDTQYF
J: TRBJ2-3; V: TRBV29-1; CDR3: CSALTSGGLADTQYF
J: TRBJ2-3; V: TRBV5-1; CDR3: CASSKGLAGGYRTDTQYF
J: TRBJ2-7; V: TRBV9; CDR3: CASSVGGGALYEQYF
J: TRBJ2-5; V: TRBV2; CDR3: CASLAPFPLTGTSRETQYF
J: TRBJ1-6; V: TRBV7-9; CDR3: CASSPVLYNSPLHF
J: TRBJ2-6; V: TRBV14; CDR3: CASSQDRSGANVLTF
J: TRBJ1-2; V: TRBV24-1; CDR3: CATSDQRAYGYTF